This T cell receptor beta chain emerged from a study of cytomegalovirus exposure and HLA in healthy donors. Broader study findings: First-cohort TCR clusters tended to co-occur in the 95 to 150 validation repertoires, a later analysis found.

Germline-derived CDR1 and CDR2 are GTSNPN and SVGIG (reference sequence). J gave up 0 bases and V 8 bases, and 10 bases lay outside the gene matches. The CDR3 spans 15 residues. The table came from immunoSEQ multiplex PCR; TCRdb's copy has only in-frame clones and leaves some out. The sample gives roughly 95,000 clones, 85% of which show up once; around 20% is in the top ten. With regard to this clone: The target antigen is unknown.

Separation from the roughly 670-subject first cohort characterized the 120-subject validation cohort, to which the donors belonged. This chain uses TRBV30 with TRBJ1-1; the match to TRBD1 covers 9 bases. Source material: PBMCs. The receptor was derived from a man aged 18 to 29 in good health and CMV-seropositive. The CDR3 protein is CARGGTGTLNTEAFF. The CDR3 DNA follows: TGTGCCCGAGGGGGGACAGGGACTTTGAACACTGAAGCTTTCTTT.